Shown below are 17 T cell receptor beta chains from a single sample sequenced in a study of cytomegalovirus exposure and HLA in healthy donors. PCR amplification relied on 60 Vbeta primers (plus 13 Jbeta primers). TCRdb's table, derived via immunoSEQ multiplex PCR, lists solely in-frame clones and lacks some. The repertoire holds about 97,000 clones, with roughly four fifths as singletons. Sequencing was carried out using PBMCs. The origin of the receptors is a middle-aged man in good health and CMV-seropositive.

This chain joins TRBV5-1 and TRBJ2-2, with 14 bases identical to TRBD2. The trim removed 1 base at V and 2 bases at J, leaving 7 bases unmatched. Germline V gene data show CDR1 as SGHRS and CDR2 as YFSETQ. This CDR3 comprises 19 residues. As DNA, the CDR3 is TGCGCCAGCAGCTTGATCGGGACTAGCGGGAGTTTCAACACCGGGGAGCTGTTTTTT. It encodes CASSLIGTSGSFNTGELFF.

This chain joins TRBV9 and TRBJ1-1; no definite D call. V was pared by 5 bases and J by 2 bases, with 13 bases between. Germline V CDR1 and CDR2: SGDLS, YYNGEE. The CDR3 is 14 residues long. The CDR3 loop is CASSREILNTEAFF. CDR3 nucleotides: TGTGCCAGCAGTAGAGAGATATTAAACACTGAAGCTTTCTTT.

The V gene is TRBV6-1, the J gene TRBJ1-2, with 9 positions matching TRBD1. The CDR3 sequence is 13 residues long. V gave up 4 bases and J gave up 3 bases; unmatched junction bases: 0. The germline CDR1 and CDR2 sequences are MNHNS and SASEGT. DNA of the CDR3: TGTGCCAGCAGTGGACAGGGGGACTATGGCTACACCTTC. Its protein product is CASSGQGDYGYTF.

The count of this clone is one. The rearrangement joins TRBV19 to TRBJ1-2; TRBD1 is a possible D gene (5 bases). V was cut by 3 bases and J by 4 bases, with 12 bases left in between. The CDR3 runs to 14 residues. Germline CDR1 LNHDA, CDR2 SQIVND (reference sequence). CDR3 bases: TGTGCCAGTAGTATCGCAGGGTTGATCTATGGCTACACCTTC. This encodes CASSIAGLIYGYTF.

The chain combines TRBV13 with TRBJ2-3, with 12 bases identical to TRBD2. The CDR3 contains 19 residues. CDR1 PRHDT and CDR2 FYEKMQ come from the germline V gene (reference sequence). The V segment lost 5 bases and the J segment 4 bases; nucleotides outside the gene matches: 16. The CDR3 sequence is CASSPAPPPLAGGADTQYF. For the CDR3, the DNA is TGTGCCAGCAGCCCCGCCCCGCCCCCACTAGCGGGGGGTGCAGATACGCAGTATTTT. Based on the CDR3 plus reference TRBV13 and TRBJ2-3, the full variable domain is AAGVIQSPRHLIKEKRETATLKCYPIPRHDTVYWYQQGPGQDPQFLISFYEKMQSDKGSIPDRFSAQQFSDYHSELNMSSLELGDSALYFCASSPAPPPLAGGADTQYFGPGTRLTVL.

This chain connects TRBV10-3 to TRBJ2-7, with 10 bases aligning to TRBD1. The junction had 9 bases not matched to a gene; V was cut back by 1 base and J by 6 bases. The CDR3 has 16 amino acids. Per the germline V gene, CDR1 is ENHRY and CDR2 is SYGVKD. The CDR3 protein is CAISEWTGQGTGEQYF. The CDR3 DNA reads TGTGCCATCAGTGAGTGGACGGGACAGGGGACAGGCGAGCAGTACTTC.

CDR3 DNA: TGTGCCAGCAGGAGCAGACTAGCGGGGGGCGAGGAGCAGTTCTTC. Translated, it gives CASRSRLAGGEEQFF. The V call is TRBV6-5, the J call TRBJ2-1, with TRBD2 matching 13 bases. CDR3 length: 15 residues. V gave up 6 bases and J gave up 10 bases; unmatched junction bases: 9. Germline CDR1 and CDR2: MNHEY and SVGAGI.

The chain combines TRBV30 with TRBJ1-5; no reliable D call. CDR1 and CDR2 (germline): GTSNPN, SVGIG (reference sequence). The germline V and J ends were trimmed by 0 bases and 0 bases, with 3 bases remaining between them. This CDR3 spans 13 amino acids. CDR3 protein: CAWSVASNQPQHF. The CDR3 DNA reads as TGTGCCTGGAGTGTGGCTAGCAATCAGCCCCAGCATTTT.

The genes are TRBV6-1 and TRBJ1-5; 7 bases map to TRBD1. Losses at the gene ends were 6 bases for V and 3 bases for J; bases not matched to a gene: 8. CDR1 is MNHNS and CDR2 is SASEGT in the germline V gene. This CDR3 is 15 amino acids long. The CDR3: CASSRQGDLNQPQHF. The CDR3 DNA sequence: TGTGCCAGCAGCCGACAGGGAGATCTCAATCAGCCCCAGCATTTT.

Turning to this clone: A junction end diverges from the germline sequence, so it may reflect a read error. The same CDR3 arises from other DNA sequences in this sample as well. The CDR3 bases are TGTGCCACCAGCAGAGATATAGGCCGGGTCCTCGAGGATTTT. Residues: CATSRDIGRVLEDF. The V call is TRBV15, the J call TRBJ2-3; D remains unclear. CDR1 is LNHNV, CDR2 YYDKDF, per germline (reference sequence). The CDR3 runs 14 residues.

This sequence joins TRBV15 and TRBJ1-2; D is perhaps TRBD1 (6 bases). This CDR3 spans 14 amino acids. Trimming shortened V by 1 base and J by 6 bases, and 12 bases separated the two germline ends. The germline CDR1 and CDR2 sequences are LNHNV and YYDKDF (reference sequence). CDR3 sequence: CATSRGGQTNGYTF. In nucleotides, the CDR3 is TGTGCCACCAGCAGAGGAGGACAGACGAATGGCTACACCTTC. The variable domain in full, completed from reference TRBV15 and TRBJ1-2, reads DAMVIQNPRYQVTQFGKPVTLSCSQTLNHNVMYWYQQKSSQAPKLLFHYYDKDFNNEADTPDNFQSRRPNTSFCFLDIRSPGLGDTAMYLCATSRGGQTNGYTFGSGTRLTVV.

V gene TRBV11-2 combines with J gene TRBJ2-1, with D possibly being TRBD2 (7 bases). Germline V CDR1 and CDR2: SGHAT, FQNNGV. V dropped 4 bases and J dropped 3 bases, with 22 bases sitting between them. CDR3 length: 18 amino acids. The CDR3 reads CASSSPSGGPTFYNEQFF. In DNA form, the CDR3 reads TGTGCCAGCAGCTCCCCCTCCGGGGGGCCAACCTTCTACAATGAGCAGTTCTTC.

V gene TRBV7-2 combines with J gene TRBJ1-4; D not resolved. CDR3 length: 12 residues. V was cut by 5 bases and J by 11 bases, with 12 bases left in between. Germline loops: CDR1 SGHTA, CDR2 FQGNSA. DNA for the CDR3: TGTGCCAGCAGCCCCCGGTCTAGTAAACTGTTTTTT. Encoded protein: CASSPRSSKLFF.

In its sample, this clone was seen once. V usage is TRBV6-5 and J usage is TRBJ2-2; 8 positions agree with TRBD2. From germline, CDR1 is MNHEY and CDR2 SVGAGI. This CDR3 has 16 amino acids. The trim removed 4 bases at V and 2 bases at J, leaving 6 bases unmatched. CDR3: CASSSQWTSNTGELFF. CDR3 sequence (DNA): TGTGCCAGCAGTTCCCAGTGGACTAGCAACACCGGGGAGCTGTTTTTT.

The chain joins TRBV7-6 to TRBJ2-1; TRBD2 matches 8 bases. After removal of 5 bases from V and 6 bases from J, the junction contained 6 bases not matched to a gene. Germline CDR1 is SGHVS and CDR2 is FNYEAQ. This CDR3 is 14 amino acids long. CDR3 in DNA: TGTGCCAGCAGCACAAGCGGGAGTACCAATGAGCAGTTCTTC. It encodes CASSTSGSTNEQFF.

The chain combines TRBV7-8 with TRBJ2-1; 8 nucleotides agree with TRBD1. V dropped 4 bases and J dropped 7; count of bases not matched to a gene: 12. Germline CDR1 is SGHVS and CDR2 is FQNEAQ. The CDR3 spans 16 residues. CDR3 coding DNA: TGTGCCAGCAGCTCGTACCGGGACAGGCGTTCGAATGAGCAGTTCTTC. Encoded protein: CASSSYRDRRSNEQFF.

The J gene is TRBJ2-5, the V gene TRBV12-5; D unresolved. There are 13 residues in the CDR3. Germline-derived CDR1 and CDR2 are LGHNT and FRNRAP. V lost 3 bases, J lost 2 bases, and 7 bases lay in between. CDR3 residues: CASGLYSQETQYF. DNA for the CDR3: TGTGCTAGTGGTTTATACAGTCAAGAGACCCAGTACTTC.